The 18 T cell receptor beta chains given below trace back to one sample, sequenced in a study of blood T cell repertoires in COVID-19. Clones were read by immunoSEQ multiplex PCR, and TCRdb kept only the in-frame ones, dropping some. The table shows 55,000 to 70,000 clones, with approximately 87% occurring only once. Sequenced: peripheral blood. Receptors were obtained from a man in his sixties with acute or convalescent COVID-19.

The chain is built from TRBV7-9 and TRBJ1-1, with D possibly matching TRBD1 (5 bases). V gave up 7 bases and J gave up 0 bases, with 9 bases separating them. The germline CDR1 and CDR2 sequences are SEHNR and FQNEAQ (reference sequence). CDR3 length equals 13 residues. For the CDR3, the DNA is TGTGCCAGCACCGGGACTGTGAACACTGAAGCTTTCTTT. Translation gives CASTGTVNTEAFF.

V is TRBV3-1 (or the pseudogene TRBV3-2) and J is TRBJ1-2, with D hard to call. Trimming left V 1 base short and J 2 bases short, with 11 bases between. The V gene's germline CDR1 is LGHDT and CDR2 YNNKEL (reference sequence). CDR3 length equals 15 residues. This CDR3 is CASSQVPERNYGYTF. CDR3 nucleotides: TGTGCCAGCAGCCAAGTTCCAGAAAGAAACTATGGCTACACCTTC.

V and J are TRBV28 and TRBJ2-3, with D possibly TRBD2 on 6 matching bases. V lost 6 bases to trimming and J lost 0 bases, with 19 bases between them. The CDR3 length is 17 residues. Per the germline V gene, CDR1 is MDHEN and CDR2 is SYDVKM. The CDR3 spells CASSVRAGLPSTDTQYF. The CDR3 coding sequence is TGTGCCAGCAGCGTCAGGGCTGGACTACCTAGCACAGATACGCAGTATTTT.

This chain connects TRBV4-3 to TRBJ1-2; TRBD1 might be the D (6 bases). The V end was cut by 4 bases, the J end by 8 bases, with 20 bases between. Looked up from germline, CDR1 is LGHNA and CDR2 is YSLEER. The CDR3 extends over 15 amino acids. This chain's CDR3 is CASSLYRQGPWGYTF. The CDR3 coding sequence is TGCGCCAGCAGCCTCTACCGGCAGGGGCCTTGGGGCTACACCTTC.

CDR3 nucleotide sequence: TGTGCCAGTAGCCCTCAGGTGTTGCTCTCTGGAAACACCATATATTTT. Protein product: CASSPQVLLSGNTIYF. The chain uses TRBV19 and TRBJ1-3; D is unresolved. From germline, CDR1 is LNHDA and CDR2 SQIVND (reference sequence). V lost 6 bases to trimming and J lost 0 bases, with 15 bases between them. The CDR3 covers 16 residues. Supplemented by reference TRBV19 and TRBJ1-3, the full variable domain reads DGGITQSPKYLFRKEGQNVTLSCEQNLNHDAMYWYRQDPGQGLRLIYYSQIVNDFQKGDIAEGYSVSREKKESFPLTVTSAQKNPTAFYLCASSPQVLLSGNTIYFGEGSWLTVV.

This clone was recorded once. This sequence joins TRBV6-5 and TRBJ1-2, with 7 nucleotides matching TRBD1. This CDR3 is 13 amino acids long. Germline loops: CDR1 MNHEY, CDR2 SVGAGI. Trimming took 7 bases from V and 8 from J; bases not matched to a gene: 10. The CDR3 reads CASTGTAAIGYTF. For the CDR3, the DNA is TGTGCCAGCACCGGGACAGCGGCTATCGGCTACACCTTC.

This chain connects TRBV18 to TRBJ2-3, with D possibly matching TRBD2 (5 bases). CDR3 size: 16 residues. V dropped 2 bases and J dropped 2 bases, with 14 bases sitting between them. Germline V gene sequence: CDR1 KGHSH, CDR2 LQKENI. CDR3: CASSPSSGVYTDTQYF. DNA for the CDR3: TGTGCCAGCTCACCATCCAGCGGAGTGTACACAGATACGCAGTATTTT.

The V and J genes are TRBV7-2 and TRBJ2-7, with D perhaps TRBD2 (5 bases). V shed 5 bases and J shed 7 bases, with 18 bases lying between them. From germline, CDR1 is SGHTA and CDR2 FQGNSA. The CDR3 covers 14 residues. CDR3 sequence (DNA): TGTGCCAGCAGCCGGGGAACACTCTACGTTGAGCAGTACTTC. Translation: CASSRGTLYVEQYF.

The V gene is TRBV2, the J gene TRBJ2-7, with a possible D match to TRBD1 (5 bases). Germline V lookup: CDR1 SNHLY, CDR2 FYNNEI. CDR3 length: 14 residues. V lost 6 bases, J lost 0 bases, and 12 bases lay in between. CDR3 in amino acids: CASRKTVSSYEQYF. CDR3 nucleotide sequence: TGTGCCAGCAGGAAGACAGTGAGCTCCTACGAGCAGTACTTC. The variable domain in full, completed from reference TRBV2 and TRBJ2-7, reads EPEVTQTPSHQVTQMGQEVILRCVPISNHLYFYWYRQILGQKVEFLVSFYNNEISEKSEIFDDQFSVERPDGSNFTLKIRSTKLEDSAMYFCASRKTVSSYEQYFGPGTRLTVT.

This rearrangement joins TRBV7-9 to TRBJ1-3; 7 bases map to TRBD1. V lost 7 bases to trimming and J lost 4 bases; unmatched junction nucleotides: 10. Germline lookup yields CDR1 SEHNR and CDR2 FQNEAQ (reference sequence). This CDR3 has 15 amino acids. CDR3 in amino acids: CASTNTGVPGNTIYF. The CDR3 DNA is TGTGCCAGCACCAACACAGGGGTCCCAGGAAACACCATATATTTT.

This chain links TRBV6-5 with TRBJ1-5, with D unresolved. This CDR3 is built from 14 residues. V was trimmed by 6 bases and J by 4 bases, leaving 13 bases between them. Germline CDR1 and CDR2: MNHEY and SVGAGI. The CDR3 DNA sequence: TGTGCCAGCAGCGAGGCGAGGTTAAATCAGCCCCAGCATTTT. Translation gives CASSEARLNQPQHF.

This clone appeared once. The chain is built from TRBV19 and TRBJ1-6; D gene ambiguous. V was trimmed by 3 bases and J by 11 bases, leaving 11 bases between them. Germline-derived CDR1 and CDR2 are LNHDA and SQIVND (reference sequence). The CDR3 runs to 13 residues. CDR3 sequence (DNA): TGTGCCAGTAGTATGGTAGCCAATCCACCCCTCCACTTT. Translation: CASSMVANPPLHF.

This clone was seen a single time. This chain connects TRBV10-2 to TRBJ2-1; TRBD1 agrees at 8 bases. Trimming took 8 bases from V and 8 from J; bases not matched to a gene: 17. Per germline, CDR1 WSHSY and CDR2 SAAADI. The CDR3 sequence is 16 residues long. The DNA for the CDR3 is TGCGCCAGCGACGGAACCCCATCAGGGGGCATCGATGAGCAGTTCTTC. Protein: CASDGTPSGGIDEQFF.

The chain carries TRBV27 and TRBJ2-7; D uncertain. Germline CDR1 is MNHEY and CDR2 is SMNVEV (reference sequence). CDR3 size: 12 residues. Trimming shortened V by 4 bases and J by 4 bases, and 8 bases separated the two germline ends. As DNA, the CDR3 is TGTGCCAGCAGTTCAGAAACATACGAGCAGTACTTC. Amino acid sequence: CASSSETYEQYF.

This sequence joins TRBV5-1 and TRBJ1-1; D might be TRBD1 (6 bases). This CDR3 comprises 14 residues. V was clipped by 1 base and J by 5 bases, with 12 bases between them. Germline V gives CDR1 SGHRS, CDR2 YFSETQ. CDR3 residues: CASSLSGTTTEAFF. CDR3 sequence (DNA): TGCGCCAGCAGCTTGTCCGGGACAACAACTGAAGCTTTCTTT.

The gene calls are TRBV10-2 and TRBJ2-3; D unresolved. The CDR3 extends over 13 amino acids. The V gene's germline CDR1 is WSHSY and CDR2 SAAADI. Trimming took 4 bases from V and 4 from J, leaving 9 bases between them. The CDR3 reads CASSVGYPDTQYF. CDR3 nucleotides: TGCGCCAGCAGTGTCGGGTACCCAGATACGCAGTATTTT.

This sequence joins TRBV9 and TRBJ1-4, with a possible D match to TRBD1 (6 bases). V was pared by 3 bases and J by 4 bases, with 7 bases between. Looked up from germline, CDR1 is SGDLS and CDR2 is YYNGEE. This CDR3 is built from 13 residues. CDR3 nucleotide sequence: TGTGCCAGCAGCGCGGACAGTAATGAAAAACTGTTTTTT. It codes for CASSADSNEKLFF.

The CDR3 sequence is CASSPTGTLEPQHF. CDR3 coding DNA: TGTGCCAGCTCACCCACAGGGACCCTAGAGCCCCAGCATTTT. J is TRBJ1-5 and V is TRBV18; possibly TRBD1 for D (6 bases). Trimming shortened V by 3 bases and J by 8 bases, and 14 bases separated the two germline ends. CDR1 and CDR2 (germline): KGHSH, LQKENI. The length of the CDR3 is 14 residues.